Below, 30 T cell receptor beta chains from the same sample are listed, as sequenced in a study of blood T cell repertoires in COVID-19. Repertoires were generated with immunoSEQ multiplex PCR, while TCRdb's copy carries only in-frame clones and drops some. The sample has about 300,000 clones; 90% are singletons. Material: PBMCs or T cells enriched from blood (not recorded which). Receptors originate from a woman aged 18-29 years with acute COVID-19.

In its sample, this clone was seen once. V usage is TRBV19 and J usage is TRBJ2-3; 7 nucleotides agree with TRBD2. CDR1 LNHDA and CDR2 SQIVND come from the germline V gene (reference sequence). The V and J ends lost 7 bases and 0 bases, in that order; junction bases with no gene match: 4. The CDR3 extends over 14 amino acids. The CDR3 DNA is TGTGCCAGTATGCTAGCGGCTAGCACAGATACGCAGTATTTT. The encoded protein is CASMLAASTDTQYF.

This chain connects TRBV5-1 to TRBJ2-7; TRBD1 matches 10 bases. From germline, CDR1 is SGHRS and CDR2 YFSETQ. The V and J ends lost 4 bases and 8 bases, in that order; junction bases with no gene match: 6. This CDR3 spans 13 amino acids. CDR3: CASSVGQGKKQYF. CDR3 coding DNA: TGCGCCAGCAGCGTGGGACAGGGGAAAAAGCAGTACTTC.

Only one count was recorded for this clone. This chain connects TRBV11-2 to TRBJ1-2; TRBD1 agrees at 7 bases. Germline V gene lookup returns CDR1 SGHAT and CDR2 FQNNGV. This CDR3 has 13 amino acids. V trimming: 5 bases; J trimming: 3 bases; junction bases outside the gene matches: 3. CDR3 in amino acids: CASSRDRDYGYTF. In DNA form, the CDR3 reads TGTGCCAGCAGCCGCGACAGGGACTATGGCTACACCTTC.

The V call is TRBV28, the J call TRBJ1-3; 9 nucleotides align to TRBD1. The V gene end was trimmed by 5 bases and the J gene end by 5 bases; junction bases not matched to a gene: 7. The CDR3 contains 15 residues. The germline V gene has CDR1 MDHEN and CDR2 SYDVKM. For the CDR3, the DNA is TGTGCCAGCAGTATGACAGGGGGAAATAGAAACACCATATATTTT. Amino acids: CASSMTGGNRNTIYF. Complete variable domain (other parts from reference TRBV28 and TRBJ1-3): DVKVTQSSRYLVKRTGEKVFLECVQDMDHENMFWYRQDPGLGLRLIYFSYDVKMKEKGDIPEGYSVSREKKERFSLILESASTNQTSMYLCASSMTGGNRNTIYFGEGSWLTVV.

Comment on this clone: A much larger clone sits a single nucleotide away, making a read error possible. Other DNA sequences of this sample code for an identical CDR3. The CDR3 DNA is TGTGCCAGCTCATCGGGGAACACTGAAGCTTTCTTT. Its translation: CASSSGNTEAFF. The genes are TRBV18 and TRBJ1-1, with D uncertain. This CDR3 contains 12 residues. Germline CDR1 is KGHSH and CDR2 is LQKENI. Between the trimmed V and J ends, which lost 5 bases and 1 base, there was a span of 5 bases.

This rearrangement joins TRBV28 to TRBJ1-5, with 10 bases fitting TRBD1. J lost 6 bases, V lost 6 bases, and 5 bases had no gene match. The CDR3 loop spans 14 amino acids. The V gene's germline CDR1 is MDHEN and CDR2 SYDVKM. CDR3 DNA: TGTGCCAGCAGCACGGGACAGGGGCTTCAGCCCCAGCATTTT. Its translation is CASSTGQGLQPQHF. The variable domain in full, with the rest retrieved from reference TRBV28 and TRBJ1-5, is DVKVTQSSRYLVKRTGEKVFLECVQDMDHENMFWYRQDPGLGLRLIYFSYDVKMKEKGDIPEGYSVSREKKERFSLILESASTNQTSMYLCASSTGQGLQPQHFGDGTRLSIL.

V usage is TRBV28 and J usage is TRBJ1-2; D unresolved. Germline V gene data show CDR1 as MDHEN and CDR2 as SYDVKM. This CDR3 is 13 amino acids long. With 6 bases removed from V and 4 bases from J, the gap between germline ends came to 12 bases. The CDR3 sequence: CASRPTETYGYTF. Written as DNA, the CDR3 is TGTGCCAGCAGACCCACGGAGACCTATGGCTACACCTTC.

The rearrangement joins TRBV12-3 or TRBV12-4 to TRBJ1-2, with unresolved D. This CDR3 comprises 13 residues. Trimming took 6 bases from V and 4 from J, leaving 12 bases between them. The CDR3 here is CASSYPLFYGYTF. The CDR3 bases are TGTGCCAGCAGCTATCCCCTTTTCTATGGCTACACCTTC.

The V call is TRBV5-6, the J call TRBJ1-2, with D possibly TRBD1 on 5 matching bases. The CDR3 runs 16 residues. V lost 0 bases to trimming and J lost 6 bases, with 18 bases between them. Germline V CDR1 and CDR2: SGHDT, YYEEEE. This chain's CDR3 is CASSLAGRASVDGYTF. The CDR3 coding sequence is TGTGCCAGCAGCTTGGCCGGCAGGGCATCGGTGGATGGCTACACCTTC.

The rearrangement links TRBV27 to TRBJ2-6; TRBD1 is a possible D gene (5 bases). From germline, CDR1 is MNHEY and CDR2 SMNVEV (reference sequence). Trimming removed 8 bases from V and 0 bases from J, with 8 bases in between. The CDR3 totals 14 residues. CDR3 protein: CASGRGSGANVLTF. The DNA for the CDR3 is TGTGCCAGCGGTAGGGGCTCTGGGGCCAACGTCCTGACTTTC.

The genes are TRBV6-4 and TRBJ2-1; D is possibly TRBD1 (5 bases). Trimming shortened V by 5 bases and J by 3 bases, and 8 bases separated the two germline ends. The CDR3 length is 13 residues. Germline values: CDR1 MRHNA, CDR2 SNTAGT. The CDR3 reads CASSIGVYNEQFF. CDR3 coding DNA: TGTGCCAGCAGTATAGGGGTCTACAATGAGCAGTTCTTC.

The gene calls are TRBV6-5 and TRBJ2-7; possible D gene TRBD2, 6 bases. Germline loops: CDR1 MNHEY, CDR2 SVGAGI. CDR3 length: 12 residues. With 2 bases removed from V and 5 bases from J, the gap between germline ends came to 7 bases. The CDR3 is CASSYGGNEQYF. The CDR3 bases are TGTGCCAGCAGTTACGGGGGGAACGAGCAGTACTTC.

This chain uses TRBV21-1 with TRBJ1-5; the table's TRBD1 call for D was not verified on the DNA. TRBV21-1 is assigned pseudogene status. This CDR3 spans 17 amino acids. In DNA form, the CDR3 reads TGTGCCAGCAGCAAATCCCCATCGGACAGGGATGATCAGCCCCAGCATTTT. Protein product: CASSKSPSDRDDQPQHF.

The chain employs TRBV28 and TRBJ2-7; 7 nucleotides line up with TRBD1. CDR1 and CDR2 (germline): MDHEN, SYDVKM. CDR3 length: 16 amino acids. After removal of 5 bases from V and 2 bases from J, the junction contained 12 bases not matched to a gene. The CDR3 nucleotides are TGTGCCAGCAGTATTCCATCAATCGGACAGGCCTACGAGCAGTACTTC. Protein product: CASSIPSIGQAYEQYF. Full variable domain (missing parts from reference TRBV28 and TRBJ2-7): DVKVTQSSRYLVKRTGEKVFLECVQDMDHENMFWYRQDPGLGLRLIYFSYDVKMKEKGDIPEGYSVSREKKERFSLILESASTNQTSMYLCASSIPSIGQAYEQYFGPGTRLTVT.

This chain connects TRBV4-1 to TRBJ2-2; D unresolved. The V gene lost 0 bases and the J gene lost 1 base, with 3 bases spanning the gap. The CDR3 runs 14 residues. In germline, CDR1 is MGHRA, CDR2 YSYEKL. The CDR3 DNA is TGCGCCAGCAGCCAAGATCTGAACACCGGGGAGCTGTTTTTT. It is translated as CASSQDLNTGELFF.

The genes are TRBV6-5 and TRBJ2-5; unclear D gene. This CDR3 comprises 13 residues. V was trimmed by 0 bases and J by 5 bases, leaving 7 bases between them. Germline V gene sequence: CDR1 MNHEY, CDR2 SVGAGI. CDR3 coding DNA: TGTGCCAGCAGTTACTCTAGATTGGAGACCCAGTACTTC. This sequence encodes CASSYSRLETQYF.

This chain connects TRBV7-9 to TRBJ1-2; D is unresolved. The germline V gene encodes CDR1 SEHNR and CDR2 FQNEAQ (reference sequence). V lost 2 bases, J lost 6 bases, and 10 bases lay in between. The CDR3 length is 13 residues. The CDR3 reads CASSLNEGNGYTF. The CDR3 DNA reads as TGTGCCAGCAGCTTAAACGAGGGAAATGGCTACACCTTC.

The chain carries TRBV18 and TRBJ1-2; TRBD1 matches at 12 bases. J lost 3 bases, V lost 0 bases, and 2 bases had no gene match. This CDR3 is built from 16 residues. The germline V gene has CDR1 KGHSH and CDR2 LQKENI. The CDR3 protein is CASSPPGTGGHYGYTF. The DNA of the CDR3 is TGTGCCAGCTCACCACCGGGGACAGGGGGCCACTATGGCTACACCTTC.

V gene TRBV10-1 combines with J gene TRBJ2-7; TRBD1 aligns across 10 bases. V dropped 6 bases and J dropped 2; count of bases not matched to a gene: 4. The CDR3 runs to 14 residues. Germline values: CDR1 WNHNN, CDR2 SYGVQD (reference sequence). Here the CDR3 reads CASRPGQGTYEQYF. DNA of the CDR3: TGCGCCAGCAGGCCGGGACAGGGGACCTACGAGCAGTACTTC.

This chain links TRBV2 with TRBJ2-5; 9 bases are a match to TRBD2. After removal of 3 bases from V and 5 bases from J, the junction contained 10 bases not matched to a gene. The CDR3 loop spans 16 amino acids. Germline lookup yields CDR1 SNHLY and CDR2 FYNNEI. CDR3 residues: CASSDDSSGSGETQYF. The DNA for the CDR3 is TGTGCCAGCAGTGATGATAGTAGCGGGAGCGGTGAGACCCAGTACTTC.

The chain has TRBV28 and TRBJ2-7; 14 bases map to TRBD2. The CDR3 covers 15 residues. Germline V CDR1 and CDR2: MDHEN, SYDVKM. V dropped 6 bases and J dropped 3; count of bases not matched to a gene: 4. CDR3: CASRGLAGAGYEQYF. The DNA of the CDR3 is TGTGCCAGCAGGGGACTAGCGGGAGCCGGCTACGAGCAGTACTTC.

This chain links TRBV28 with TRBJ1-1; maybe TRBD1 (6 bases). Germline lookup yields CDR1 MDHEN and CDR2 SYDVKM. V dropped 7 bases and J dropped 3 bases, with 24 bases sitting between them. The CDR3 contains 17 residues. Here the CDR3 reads CASNPLGGPQRYTEAFF. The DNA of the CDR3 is TGTGCCAGCAACCCCCTGGGGGGGCCCCAACGGTACACTGAAGCTTTCTTT.

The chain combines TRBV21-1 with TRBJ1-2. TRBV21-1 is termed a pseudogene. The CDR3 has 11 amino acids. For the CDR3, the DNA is TGTGCCAGCACACATGCGGGTGGCTACACCTTC. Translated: CASTHAGGYTF.

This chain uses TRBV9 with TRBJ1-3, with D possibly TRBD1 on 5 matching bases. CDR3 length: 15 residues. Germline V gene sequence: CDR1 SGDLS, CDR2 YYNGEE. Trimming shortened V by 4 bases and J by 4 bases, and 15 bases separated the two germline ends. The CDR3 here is CASSTKGEGGNTIYF. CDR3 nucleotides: TGTGCCAGCAGCACCAAAGGGGAGGGGGGAAACACCATATATTTT.

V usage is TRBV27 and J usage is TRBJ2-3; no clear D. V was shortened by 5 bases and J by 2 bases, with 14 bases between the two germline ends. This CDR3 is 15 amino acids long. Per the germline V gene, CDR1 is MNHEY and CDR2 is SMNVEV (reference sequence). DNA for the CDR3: TGTGCCAGCAGTCTCCGAGGCGATATCACAGATACGCAGTATTTT. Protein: CASSLRGDITDTQYF.

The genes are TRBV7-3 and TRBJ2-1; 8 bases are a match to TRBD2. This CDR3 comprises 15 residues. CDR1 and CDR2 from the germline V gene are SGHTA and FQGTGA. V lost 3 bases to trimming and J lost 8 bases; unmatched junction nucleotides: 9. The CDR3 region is CASSFRGGRSDEQFF. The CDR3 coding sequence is TGTGCCAGCAGCTTTAGGGGCGGGAGGTCCGATGAGCAGTTCTTC.

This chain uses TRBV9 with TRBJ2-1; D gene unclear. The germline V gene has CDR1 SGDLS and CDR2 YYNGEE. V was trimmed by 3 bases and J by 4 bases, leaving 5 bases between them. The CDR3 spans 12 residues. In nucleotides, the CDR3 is TGTGCCAGCAGCGCCCTTTACAATGAGCAGTTCTTC. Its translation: CASSALYNEQFF.

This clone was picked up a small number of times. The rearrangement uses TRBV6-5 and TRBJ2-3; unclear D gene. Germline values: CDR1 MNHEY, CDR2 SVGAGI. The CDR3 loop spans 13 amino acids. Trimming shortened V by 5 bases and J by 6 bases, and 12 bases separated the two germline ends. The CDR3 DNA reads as TGTGCCAGCAGTCCCGATTTTGAGGATACGCAGTATTTT. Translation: CASSPDFEDTQYF.

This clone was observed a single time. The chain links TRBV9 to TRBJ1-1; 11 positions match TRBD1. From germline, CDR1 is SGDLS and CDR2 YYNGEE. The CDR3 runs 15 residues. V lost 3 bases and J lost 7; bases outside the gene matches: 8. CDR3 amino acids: CASSAPGQGASEAFF. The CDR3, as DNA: TGTGCCAGCAGCGCACCCGGACAGGGGGCGAGTGAAGCTTTCTTT. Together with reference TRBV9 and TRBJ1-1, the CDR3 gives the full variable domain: DSGVTQTPKHLITATGQRVTLRCSPRSGDLSVYWYQQSLDQGLQFLIQYYNGEERAKGNILERFSAQQFPDLHSELNLSSLELGDSALYFCASSAPGQGASEAFFGQGTRLTVV.

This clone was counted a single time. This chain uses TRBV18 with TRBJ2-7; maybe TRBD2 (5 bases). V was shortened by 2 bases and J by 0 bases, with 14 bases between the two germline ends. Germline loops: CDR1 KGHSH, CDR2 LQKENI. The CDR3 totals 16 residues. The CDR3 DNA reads TGTGCCAGCTCACCAAAACAGACTATTCTCTCCTACGAGCAGTACTTC. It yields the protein CASSPKQTILSYEQYF.